This T cell receptor (beta chain) is drawn from a study of cytomegalovirus exposure and HLA in healthy donors (dated by TCRdb to 2016 to 2017). At the level of the whole study: An earlier analysis of approximately 550 of the donors reported 250 to 300 Gb of sequence data and 117 million unique TCR beta sequences from 150 million to 200 million T cells. Using immunosequencing, the study profiled T cell repertoires from around 670 subjects and related those repertoires to cytomegalovirus serostatus. Roughly 5 DR-DQ haplotypes were handled as single units for association and clustering, since linkage in the cohort was strong. Every discovery cohort repertoire had been produced on one sequencing platform. HLA typing included class I and class II loci at four-digit resolution. A later genetic analysis took genome-wide SNP genotypes for about 65% of the roughly 670 donors and used that subset as a discovery cohort. Rather than using new phenotypic data, the later analysis identified candidate immune exposures from TCR beta sequences and from how often those sequences occurred across donors. Typing coverage differed by locus: A, B, C, DRB1 and DQB1 were typed in roughly 620-630 donors, DQA1 in 500 to 550, DPA1 in nearly 610, and DPB1 in around 490. Donor age, sex, ethnicity and CMV serostatus were compiled together with the repertoire data. A later analysis re-analyzed previously published TCR beta repertoires from 650 to 800 donors and added high-resolution HLA genotyping to study TCR occurrence patterns. Roughly 300 gigabases of sequencing data and approximately 93 million unique TCR sequences were included in an early release covering around 650 HLA-typed donors. The study aimed to test whether cataloging public T cell receptors could reveal signatures of past pathogen exposure. To decide whether each TCR beta V gene segment behaved as functional or pseudogenic, an earlier analysis of 587 of the donors relied on high-throughput TCR beta sequencing. Among the roughly 390 genotyped donors, around 81% belonged to the genetic ancestry cluster associated with self-reported Caucasian donors. On average, roughly 250,000 unique TCR beta nucleotide sequences were sequenced per donor among 398 genotyped donors of the cohort, with 15% to 20% of those sequences being non-productive. To predict cytomegalovirus infection status, the study brought together high-throughput TCR immunosequencing, statistical association of individual TCRs with disease status, and machine learning. In addition to the first cohort of about 650 subjects, a separate validation cohort of 120 different subjects was used. On the study overall, not on this receptor specifically: The 87-base-pair reads could not distinguish some IMGT-functional V segments, including TRBV6-2 and TRBV6-3, so those segments were excluded. Roughly uniform sequencing depth across donors was assumed in presence/absence analyses, although this assumption may not hold. A later analysis associated about 16,000 TCR beta sequences with specific HLA alleles at a false discovery rate of 0.05. Because HLA typing was missing for some donors at each locus, association tests included only the typed subset. The only immune exposure information available for the cohort was CMV serostatus. In an earlier analysis of around 600 of the donors, most TCR beta V segments appeared in productive rearrangements about 90% or about 30% of the time, broadly matching IMGT annotations. V-gene and J-gene trimming of TCR beta chains was associated with a missense DCLRE1C variant in a later genetic analysis, and the association was replicated in an independent cohort. According to a later analysis, most CMV-associated TCR beta chains appeared to be HLA-restricted, and the HLA associations seemed to be driven largely by CMV exposure. According to a later analysis, parvovirus B19, influenza, CMV and Epstein-Barr virus appeared linked to several top co-occurrence clusters. In this cohort, only TCR beta chains were sequenced, and detectable features were limited by the absence of alpha or paired-chain data. Across donors, most TCR sequences were observed very rarely, whereas some public TCRs were present in many individuals. Cytomegalovirus status was reported to be diagnosed by the classifier with high specificity and sensitivity in both the original and validation cohorts. In vitro tests confirmed that a few of the cytomegalovirus-associated TCR beta chains recognize cytomegalovirus antigens. Assigning TCR associations to individual alleles was difficult when HLA alleles, especially DR and DQ, strongly co-occurred. Linkage disequilibrium might explain the correlated functional status among segregating V segments, but an unknown experimental factor could not be ruled out. The authors suggested that the approach could potentially be extended to other disease states and immunological phenotypes. A later analysis found that HLA-associated TCR beta chains were more clonally expanded and had lower generation probabilities than equally common non-associated chains. A group of highly shared sequence variants was considered likely to be a technical artifact of the sequencing pipeline. A further reported finding was that TCR beta sequences accurately predicted the HLA-A and HLA-B alleles for most subjects in the first cohort. The study listed 150 to 200 TCR beta chains as associated with cytomegalovirus. According to a later genetic analysis, donors in an Asian-associated ancestry cluster had fewer N-insertions in productive TCRs than the roughly 670-donor mean. According to a later analysis, TCR association rates differed among HLA loci, with DRB1 alleles showing the most associated TCRs and HLA-C alleles showing the fewest. Because counts were too low, about 17 rarely observed V segments, including chromosome 9 orphons, were excluded from the earlier analysis of roughly 580 of the donors.

The library was obtained by the immunoSEQ multiplex PCR assay. A mixture of 60 forward primers for TCR Vbeta segments and 13 reverse primers for TCR Jbeta segments was used in the multiplex PCR. Amplification of the CDR3 region of rearranged TCR beta genes was performed with a multiplex PCR assay on genomic DNA. The amplified TCR beta libraries were sequenced on the Illumina HiSeq System as 87-base-pair reads. Concerning the study's data processing: A later analysis tallied about 77 million unique TCR beta chains across the approximately 670 repertoires, and some 10 million of those chains were shared by two or more donors. To remove PCR and sequencing errors, raw reads were error-corrected and collapsed into unique sequences using a nearest-neighbor algorithm that merged closely related sequences. Alignment of CDR3 sequences to IMGT reference sequences was used to assign V, D and J gene segments. For a sequence to be retained, a match of at least six nucleotides was required to both a V gene segment and a J gene segment. A rearrangement was called productive if the CDR3 had no stop codons and remained in frame with V and J, and every other rearrangement was called non-productive. CDR3 was defined by IMGT convention, running from the second conserved V-encoded cysteine to the conserved J-encoded phenylalanine. The earlier analysis of about 640 of the donors excluded any sequence lacking an unambiguous match to a single V gene segment. In an earlier analysis of some 590 of the donors, V segments were called functional above 56.7% productive rearrangements and were called segregating when the between-donor standard deviation exceeded 5%. A statistical classification framework was built to diagnose cytomegalovirus status from the catalog of TCR beta chain sequences. V and J gene assignment, in a later analysis, came from comparing TCR nucleotide sequences with IMGT/GENE-DB human TR gene sequences. The TCRdist pipeline was used in a later analysis to assign CDR3 sequences and most-parsimonious VDJ recombination scenarios. In a later analysis, each TCR beta chain was defined by its CDR3 amino acid sequence together with its V-gene family, and reads without a unique V-gene family were excluded. In a later analysis, nearly 600 highly shared, low-generation-probability nucleotide sequences were removed to address suspected cross-contamination and a sequencing artifact. For each public chain, a later analysis derived a clonal expansion index from normalized ranks of inferred template counts within each repertoire. In a later analysis, generation probabilities were computed using a VDJ recombination model fitted to out-of-frame rearrangements, and the results were checked against IGoR. A later analysis scored TCR-TCR, TCR-HLA and TCR-CMV co-occurrence with hypergeometric tests, applying a repertoire-size bias correction to TCR pairs. False discovery rates were estimated in a later analysis by permuting HLA or CMV assignments 20 times. In a later analysis, co-occurring TCRs were grouped using DBSCAN, and TCRdist sequence similarity was added for clustering within HLA-allele-positive subsets. Repertoires with fewer than 30,000 or more than 120,000 public chains, plus five repertoires with anomalous nucleotide sharing, were excluded from co-occurrence clustering. Drawn from immuneACCESS, this table holds only the in-frame rearrangements with V and J called that TCRdb kept. Clones are partly lost; checked studies trace under half to an unresolved V gene and leave the rest unexplained. That table is the source of V, J and clone size, and D and trimming were worked out from the DNA. The sample profile shows over 60,000 clones; 60% to 85% of them were found once. Around 3.3% of the sample belongs to the ten largest clones.

V ends up 2 bases short and J 4 bases short, with an unmatched junction base count of 7. The CDR3 numbers 15 residues from cysteine through phenylalanine. Only the CDR3 portion is preserved as DNA: 45 bases, with reading frame beginning at the first base. CDR1 and CDR2, per the germline V gene (reference sequence), are GTSNPN and SVGIG. In the case of this clone: Its antigen is not yet known. No per-base quality is available; no much larger clone lies one base away.

The cohort comprised more than 550 healthy bone marrow donors. At the time of sampling, all cohort members were nominally healthy, though unrecorded immune exposures were likely present. The donor tested CMV seronegative, placing the donor among the 350 to 400 seronegative members of the cohort. Each donor provided a peripheral blood sample, and peripheral blood mononuclear cells were used for TCR beta sequencing. The Qiagen DNeasy Blood Extraction Kit was used to extract genomic DNA from the blood cell samples. The chain is made from TRBV30 and TRBJ1-5, and 8 junction bases match TRBD1. This sequence originates from a man younger than 35 in good health and CMV-seronegative. Material: PBMCs. The CDR3 loop reads CAWSTGTGPNQPQHF. The nucleotides read TGTGCCTGGAGTACCGGGACAGGCCCTAATCAGCCCCAGCATTTT.